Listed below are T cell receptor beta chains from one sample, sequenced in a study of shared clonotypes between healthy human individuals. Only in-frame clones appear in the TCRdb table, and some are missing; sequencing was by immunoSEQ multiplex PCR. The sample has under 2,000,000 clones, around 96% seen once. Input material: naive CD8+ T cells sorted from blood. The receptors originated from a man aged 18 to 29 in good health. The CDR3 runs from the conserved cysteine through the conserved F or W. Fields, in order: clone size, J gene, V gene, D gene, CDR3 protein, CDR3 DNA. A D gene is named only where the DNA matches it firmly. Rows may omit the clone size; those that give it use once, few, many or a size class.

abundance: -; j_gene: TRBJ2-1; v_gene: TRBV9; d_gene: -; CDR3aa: CASSVGSLDNEQFF; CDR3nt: TGTGCCAGCAGCGTAGGCTCTCTAGACAATGAGCAGTTCTTC
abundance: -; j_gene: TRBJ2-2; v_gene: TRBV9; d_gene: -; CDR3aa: CASSPRGNTGELFF; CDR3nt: TGTGCCAGCAGCCCGCGGGGGAACACCGGGGAGCTGTTTTTT
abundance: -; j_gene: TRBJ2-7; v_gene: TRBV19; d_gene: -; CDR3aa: CASSPGLAGYEQYF; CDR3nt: TGTGCCAGTAGCCCCGGGCTAGCTGGCTACGAGCAGTACTTC
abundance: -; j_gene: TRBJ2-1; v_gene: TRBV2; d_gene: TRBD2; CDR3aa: CASSGLAGDRTYNEQFF; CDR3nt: TGTGCCAGCAGTGGGCTAGCGGGAGATCGGACCTACAATGAGCAGTTCTTC
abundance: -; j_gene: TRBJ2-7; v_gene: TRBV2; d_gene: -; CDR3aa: CASSLTDIYEQYF; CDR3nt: TGTGCCAGCAGCCTTACGGACATCTACGAGCAGTACTTC
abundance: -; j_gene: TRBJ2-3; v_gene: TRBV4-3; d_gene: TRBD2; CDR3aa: CASSQYTSGETGDTQYF; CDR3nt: TGCGCCAGCAGCCAATATACTAGCGGGGAGACGGGAGATACGCAGTATTTT
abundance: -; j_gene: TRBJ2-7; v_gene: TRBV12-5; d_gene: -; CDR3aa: CASGLDRFYEQYF; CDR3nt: TGTGCTAGTGGTCTAGACAGGTTCTACGAGCAGTACTTC
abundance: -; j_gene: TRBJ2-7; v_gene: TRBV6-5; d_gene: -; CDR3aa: CASRKLYDSYEQYF; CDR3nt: TGTGCCAGCAGGAAACTCTATGACTCCTACGAGCAGTACTTC
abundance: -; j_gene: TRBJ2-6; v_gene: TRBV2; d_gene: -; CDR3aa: CASNSAGAGANVLTF; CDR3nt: TGTGCCAGCAATTCTGCAGGGGCTGGGGCCAACGTCCTGACTTTC
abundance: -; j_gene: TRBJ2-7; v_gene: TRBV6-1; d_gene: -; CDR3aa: CASSVRQPYEQYF; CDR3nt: TGTGCCAGCAGTGTTAGGCAGCCCTACGAGCAGTACTTC
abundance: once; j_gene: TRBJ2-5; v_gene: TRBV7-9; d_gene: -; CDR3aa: CASRSDSHKETQYF; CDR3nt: TGTGCCAGCAGGAGTGACTCCCACAAAGAGACCCAGTACTTC
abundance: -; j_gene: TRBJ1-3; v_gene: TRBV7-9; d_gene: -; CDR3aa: CATERVQGNTIYF; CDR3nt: TGTGCCACTGAAAGGGTCCAGGGTAACACCATATATTTT
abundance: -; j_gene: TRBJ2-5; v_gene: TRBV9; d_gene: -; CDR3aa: CASSADYEETQYF; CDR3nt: TGTGCCAGCAGCGCGGACTACGAGGAGACCCAGTACTTC
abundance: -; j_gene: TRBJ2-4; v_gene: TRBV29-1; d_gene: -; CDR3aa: CSVAEVGAKNIQYF; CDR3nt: TGCAGCGTAGCGGAAGTGGGAGCCAAAAACATTCAGTACTTC
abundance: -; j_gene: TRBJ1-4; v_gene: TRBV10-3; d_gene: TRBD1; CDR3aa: CAISDPTGGSTNEKLFF; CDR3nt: TGTGCCATCAGTGACCCGACAGGGGGGTCAACTAATGAAAAACTGTTTTTT
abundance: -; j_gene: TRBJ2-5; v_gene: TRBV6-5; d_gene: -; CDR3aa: CASKSANEQETQYF; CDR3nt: TGTGCCAGCAAAAGCGCGAACGAACAAGAGACCCAGTACTTC
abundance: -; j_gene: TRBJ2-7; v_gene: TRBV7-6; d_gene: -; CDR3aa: CASSPQRAEQYF; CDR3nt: TGTGCCAGCAGCCCCCAGCGGGCCGAGCAGTACTTC
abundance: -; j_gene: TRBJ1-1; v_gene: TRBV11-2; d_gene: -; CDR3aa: CASSLGAEAFF; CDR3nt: TGTGCCAGCAGCTTAGGAGCTGAAGCTTTCTTT
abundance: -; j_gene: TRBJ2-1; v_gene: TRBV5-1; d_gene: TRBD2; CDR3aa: CASSLYPSGSRSYNEQFF; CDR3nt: TGCGCCAGCAGCTTGTACCCTAGCGGGAGTAGATCCTACAATGAGCAGTTCTTC
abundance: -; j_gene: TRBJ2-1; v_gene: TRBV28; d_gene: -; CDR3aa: CASSLRGANEQFF; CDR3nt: TGTGCCAGCAGTTTACGGGGGGCCAATGAGCAGTTCTTC
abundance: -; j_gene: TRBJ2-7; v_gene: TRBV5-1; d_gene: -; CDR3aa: CASSGAIPYEQYF; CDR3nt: TGCGCCAGCAGCGGGGCTATTCCCTACGAGCAGTACTTC
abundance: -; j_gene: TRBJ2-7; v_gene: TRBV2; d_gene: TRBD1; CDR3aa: CASSGQGRVYEQYF; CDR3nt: TGTGCCAGCAGTGGACAGGGTCGGGTCTACGAGCAGTACTTC
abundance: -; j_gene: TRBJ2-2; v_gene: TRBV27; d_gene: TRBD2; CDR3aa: CASSPGGGGNTGELFF; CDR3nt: TGTGCCAGCAGCCCGGGAGGGGGGGGGAACACCGGGGAGCTGTTTTTT
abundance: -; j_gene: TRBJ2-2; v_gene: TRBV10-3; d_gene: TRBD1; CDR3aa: CAITTGGPGELFF; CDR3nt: TGTGCCATCACTACAGGGGGTCCCGGGGAGCTGTTTTTT
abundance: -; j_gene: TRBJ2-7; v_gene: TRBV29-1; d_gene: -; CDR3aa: CSALTVSYEQYF; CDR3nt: TGCAGCGCTCTGACAGTCTCCTACGAGCAGTACTTC
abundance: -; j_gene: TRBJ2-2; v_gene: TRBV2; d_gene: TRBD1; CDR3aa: CASSSGTGLAGELFF; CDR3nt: TGTGCCAGCAGCTCCGGGACAGGGCTTGCCGGGGAGCTGTTTTTT
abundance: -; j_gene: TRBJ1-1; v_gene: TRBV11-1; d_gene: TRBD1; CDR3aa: CASSRDRGRKNTEAFF; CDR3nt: TGTGCCAGCAGTCGCGACAGGGGGCGAAAGAACACTGAAGCTTTCTTT
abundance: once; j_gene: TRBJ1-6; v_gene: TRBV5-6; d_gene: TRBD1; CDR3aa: CASFLMGTGPSYNSPLHF; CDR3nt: TGTGCCAGCTTCCTGATGGGGACAGGGCCTTCCTATAATTCACCCCTCCACTTT
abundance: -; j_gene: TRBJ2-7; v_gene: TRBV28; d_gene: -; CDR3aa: CASSIGQTYEQYF; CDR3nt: TGTGCCAGCAGTATCGGACAGACCTACGAGCAGTACTTC
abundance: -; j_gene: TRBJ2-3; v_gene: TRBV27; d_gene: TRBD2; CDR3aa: CASRPRPAGSQDTQYF; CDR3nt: TGTGCCAGCAGACCCCGGCCAGCGGGGAGTCAAGATACGCAGTATTTT
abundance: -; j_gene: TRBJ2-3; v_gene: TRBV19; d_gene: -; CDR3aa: CASTSDTDTQYF; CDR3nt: TGTGCCAGCACTTCGGACACAGATACGCAGTATTTT
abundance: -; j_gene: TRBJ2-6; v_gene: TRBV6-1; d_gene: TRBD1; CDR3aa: CASSELQGTFGGANVLTF; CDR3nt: TGTGCCAGCAGTGAGTTACAGGGGACATTCGGGGGGGCCAACGTCCTGACTTTC
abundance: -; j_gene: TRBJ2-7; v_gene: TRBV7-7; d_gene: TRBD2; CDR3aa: CASSPGLAGVSYEQYF; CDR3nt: TGTGCTAGCAGCCCCGGACTAGCGGGAGTATCCTACGAGCAGTACTTC
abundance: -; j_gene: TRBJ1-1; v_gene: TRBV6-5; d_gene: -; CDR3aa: CASSPDTTNTEAFF; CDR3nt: TGTGCCAGCAGCCCAGACACCACGAACACTGAAGCTTTCTTT
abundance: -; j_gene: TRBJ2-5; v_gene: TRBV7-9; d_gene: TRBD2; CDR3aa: CASSDRLAGNEETQYF; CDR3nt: TGTGCCAGCAGCGACCGACTAGCGGGAAACGAGGAGACCCAGTACTTC
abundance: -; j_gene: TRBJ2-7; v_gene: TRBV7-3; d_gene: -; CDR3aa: CASSLIGAAEQYF; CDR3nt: TGTGCCAGCAGCTTAATCGGGGCAGCCGAGCAGTACTTC
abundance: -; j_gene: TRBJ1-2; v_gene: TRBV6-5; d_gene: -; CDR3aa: CASSYSYRDNNGYTF; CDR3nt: TGTGCCAGCAGTTACTCCTATCGGGACAATAATGGCTACACCTTC
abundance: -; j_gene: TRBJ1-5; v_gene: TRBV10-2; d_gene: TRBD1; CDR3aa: CASTTGGVGNQPQHF; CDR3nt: TGCGCCAGCACCACAGGGGGGGTGGGCAATCAGCCCCAGCATTTT
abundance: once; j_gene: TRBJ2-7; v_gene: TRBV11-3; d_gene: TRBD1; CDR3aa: CASSLGDSYEQYF; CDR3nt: TGTGCCAGCAGCTTAGGGGACAGCTACGAGCAGTACTTC
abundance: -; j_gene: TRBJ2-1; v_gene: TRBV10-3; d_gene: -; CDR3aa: CAISESLAGRERDEQFF; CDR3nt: TGTGCCATCAGTGAGTCGTTAGCAGGCAGGGAGAGGGATGAGCAGTTCTTC
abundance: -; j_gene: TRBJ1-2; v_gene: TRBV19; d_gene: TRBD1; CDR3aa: CASSITGGTDYGYTF; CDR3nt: TGTGCCAGTAGTATAACAGGGGGGACTGACTATGGCTACACCTTC
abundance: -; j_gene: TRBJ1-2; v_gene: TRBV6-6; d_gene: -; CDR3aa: CASSSSGTYGYTF; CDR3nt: TGTGCCAGCAGTTCATCAGGGACCTATGGCTACACCTTC
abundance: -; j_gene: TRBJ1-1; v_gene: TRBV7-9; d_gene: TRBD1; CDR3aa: CASSLVGDRGYTEAFF; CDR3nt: TGTGCCAGCAGCTTAGTAGGGGACAGGGGATACACTGAAGCTTTCTTT
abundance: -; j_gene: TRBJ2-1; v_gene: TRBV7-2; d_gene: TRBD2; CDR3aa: CASSSRTLAGVALLNEQFF; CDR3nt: TGTGCCAGCAGCTCCCGGACGCTAGCGGGGGTGGCCCTGCTCAATGAGCAGTTCTTC
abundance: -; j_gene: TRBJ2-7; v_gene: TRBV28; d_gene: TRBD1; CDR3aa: CASSLPHRGYPYEQYF; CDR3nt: TGTGCCAGCAGTTTACCCCACAGGGGGTACCCCTACGAGCAGTACTTC